These T cell receptor beta chains were read from a single sample in a study of OX40 agonist ivuxolimab in advanced cancers. The table came from immunoSEQ multiplex PCR; TCRdb's copy has only in-frame clones and leaves some out. The sample includes some 59,000 clones, about nine tenths of them seen just once. The specimen was CD4+ or CD8+ T cells sorted from blood, collected in a trial of the OX40 agonist ivuxolimab. The receptors originated from an adult with an advanced solid tumor such as melanoma, head and neck, liver or kidney cancer. Both conserved end residues are part of each CDR3. The order of the fields is V gene, D gene, clone size, J gene, CDR3 protein, CDR3 DNA. D genes are given only for firm matches. Clone size is shown for a subset of rows, as once, few, many or a class of expanded clone.

V gene: TRBV28
D gene: TRBD1
clone size: .
J gene: TRBJ2-2
CDR3 protein: CASGQGDTGELFF
CDR3 DNA: TGTGCCAGCGGACAGGGGGACACCGGGGAGCTGTTTTTT

V gene: TRBV18
D gene: TRBD1
clone size: once
J gene: TRBJ2-7
CDR3 protein: CASSPRGTGSSYEQYF
CDR3 DNA: TGTGCCAGCTCACCTAGAGGGACAGGAAGCTCCTACGAGCAGTACTTC

V gene: TRBV2
D gene: .
clone size: once
J gene: TRBJ2-7
CDR3 protein: CASSRNGRDEQYF
CDR3 DNA: TGTGCCAGCTCGAGAAATGGCAGGGACGAGCAGTACTTC

V gene: TRBV7-8
D gene: .
clone size: .
J gene: TRBJ2-1
CDR3 protein: CASSLVGTPSSYNEQFF
CDR3 DNA: TGTGCCAGCAGCTTAGTCGGGACTCCGAGCTCCTACAATGAGCAGTTCTTC

V gene: TRBV19
D gene: .
clone size: .
J gene: TRBJ2-7
CDR3 protein: CASSSLDTTGYTYEQYF
CDR3 DNA: TGTGCCAGTAGTTCCTTGGACACTACGGGCTACACCTACGAGCAGTACTTC

V gene: TRBV19
D gene: .
clone size: .
J gene: TRBJ2-7
CDR3 protein: CVSSIGDYEQYF
CDR3 DNA: TGTGTCAGTAGTATTGGGGATTACGAGCAGTACTTC

V gene: TRBV9
D gene: .
clone size: .
J gene: TRBJ1-1
CDR3 protein: CATEGGQGRVDTEAFF
CDR3 DNA: TGTGCCACAGAAGGGGGGCAGGGAAGGGTCGACACTGAAGCTTTCTTT

V gene: TRBV30
D gene: .
clone size: .
J gene: TRBJ1-5
CDR3 protein: CAWSEGSNQPQHF
CDR3 DNA: TGTGCCTGGAGTGAGGGCAGCAATCAGCCCCAGCATTTT

V gene: TRBV27
D gene: TRBD1
clone size: .
J gene: TRBJ2-7
CDR3 protein: CASNLPGQGTGEQYF
CDR3 DNA: TGTGCCAGCAACTTACCGGGACAGGGTACTGGCGAGCAGTACTTC

V gene: TRBV18
D gene: TRBD1
clone size: .
J gene: TRBJ1-2
CDR3 protein: CASSPSPSQGARGYTF
CDR3 DNA: TGTGCCAGCTCACCAAGTCCCTCACAGGGGGCGCGAGGCTACACCTTC

V gene: TRBV27
D gene: .
clone size: .
J gene: TRBJ2-6
CDR3 protein: CASSLSPESSGANVLTF
CDR3 DNA: TGTGCCAGCAGTTTATCTCCAGAGTCGTCTGGGGCCAACGTCCTGACTTTC

V gene: TRBV2
D gene: .
clone size: .
J gene: TRBJ1-4
CDR3 protein: CASRLREKLFF
CDR3 DNA: TGTGCCAGCAGGCTTAGGGAAAAACTGTTTTTT

V gene: TRBV7-3
D gene: .
clone size: .
J gene: TRBJ2-2
CDR3 protein: CASSLMRNTGELFF
CDR3 DNA: TGTGCCAGCAGCCTTATGCGGAACACCGGGGAGCTGTTTTTT

V gene: TRBV28
D gene: .
clone size: few
J gene: TRBJ1-4
CDR3 protein: CASSPGDKGEKLFF
CDR3 DNA: TGTGCCAGCAGTCCGGGAGACAAGGGAGAGAAACTGTTTTTT

V gene: TRBV19
D gene: TRBD2
clone size: .
J gene: TRBJ2-3
CDR3 protein: CASSIRYGTSGDTDTQYF
CDR3 DNA: TGTGCCAGTAGTATTCGGTACGGGACTAGCGGCGACACAGATACGCAGTATTTT

V gene: TRBV5-5
D gene: .
clone size: .
J gene: TRBJ1-4
CDR3 protein: CASSSIEAGGLEKLFF
CDR3 DNA: TGTGCCAGCAGCTCGATTGAGGCGGGGGGCCTCGAAAAACTGTTTTTT

V gene: TRBV5-6
D gene: TRBD2
clone size: .
J gene: TRBJ2-4
CDR3 protein: CASSPSAGGIAKNIQYF
CDR3 DNA: TGTGCCAGCAGCCCTTCAGCGGGAGGGATCGCCAAAAACATTCAGTACTTC

V gene: TRBV18
D gene: .
clone size: .
J gene: TRBJ2-4
CDR3 protein: CASSPRTGKNIQYF
CDR3 DNA: TGTGCCAGCTCACCAAGAACTGGAAAAAACATTCAGTACTTC

V gene: TRBV5-1
D gene: .
clone size: .
J gene: TRBJ2-7
CDR3 protein: CASSLVDNPLYEQYF
CDR3 DNA: TGCGCCAGCAGCTTGGTTGACAACCCTCTCTACGAGCAGTACTTC

V gene: TRBV28
D gene: .
clone size: .
J gene: TRBJ1-3
CDR3 protein: CASSLRFGRNSGNTIYF
CDR3 DNA: TGTGCCAGCAGTTTACGGTTCGGACGCAACTCTGGAAACACCATATATTTT

V gene: TRBV2
D gene: .
clone size: .
J gene: TRBJ1-2
CDR3 protein: CASSEALGRNYGYTF
CDR3 DNA: TGTGCCAGCAGTGAAGCTTTGGGCCGGAATTATGGCTACACCTTC

V gene: TRBV7-2
D gene: TRBD2
clone size: .
J gene: TRBJ2-1
CDR3 protein: CASSTTSGTYNEQFF
CDR3 DNA: TGTGCCAGCAGCACCACTAGCGGAACCTACAATGAGCAGTTCTTC

V gene: TRBV12-5
D gene: .
clone size: .
J gene: TRBJ2-1
CDR3 protein: CASARTGSSYNEQFF
CDR3 DNA: TGTGCTAGTGCCCGCACAGGGAGTTCCTACAATGAGCAGTTCTTC

V gene: TRBV12-2
D gene: .
clone size: .
J gene: TRBJ2-1
CDR3 protein: CASRLVGVGGLSYNEQFF
CDR3 DNA: TGTGCAAGTCGCTTAGTGGGGGTTGGGGGGCTCTCCTACAATGAGCAGTTCTTC

V gene: TRBV6-5
D gene: .
clone size: .
J gene: TRBJ1-1
CDR3 protein: CASSYGGSQNTEAFF
CDR3 DNA: TGTGCCAGCAGTTACGGCGGCAGCCAGAACACTGAAGCTTTCTTT

V gene: TRBV6-6
D gene: TRBD1
clone size: few
J gene: TRBJ2-1
CDR3 protein: CASSYDRVVRNEQFF
CDR3 DNA: TGTGCCAGCAGTTACGACAGGGTGGTGCGGAATGAGCAGTTCTTC

V gene: TRBV28
D gene: TRBD1
clone size: .
J gene: TRBJ2-5
CDR3 protein: CASSSGQAEETQYF
CDR3 DNA: TGTGCCAGCAGTTCCGGACAGGCCGAAGAGACCCAGTACTTC

V gene: TRBV28
D gene: .
clone size: once
J gene: TRBJ2-5
CDR3 protein: CASSKTAYQETQYF
CDR3 DNA: TGTGCCAGCAGCAAAACAGCGTACCAAGAGACCCAGTACTTC

V gene: TRBV2
D gene: .
clone size: .
J gene: TRBJ2-1
CDR3 protein: CASSESGTPYNEQFF
CDR3 DNA: TGTGCCAGCAGTGAAAGCGGGACACCATACAATGAGCAGTTCTTC

V gene: TRBV27
D gene: .
clone size: few
J gene: TRBJ2-3
CDR3 protein: CASSASGTPTQYF
CDR3 DNA: TGTGCCAGCAGTGCCTCCGGGACACCTACGCAGTATTTT

V gene: TRBV28
D gene: .
clone size: .
J gene: TRBJ2-3
CDR3 protein: CASSFGKTSTDTQYF
CDR3 DNA: TGTGCCAGCAGTTTCGGCAAGACTAGCACAGATACGCAGTATTTT

V gene: TRBV7-2
D gene: .
clone size: .
J gene: TRBJ2-5
CDR3 protein: CASSLEGEETQYF
CDR3 DNA: TGTGCCAGCAGCTTGGAGGGGGAAGAGACCCAGTACTTC

V gene: TRBV10-3
D gene: .
clone size: .
J gene: TRBJ2-7
CDR3 protein: CAISDQGYEQYF
CDR3 DNA: TGTGCCATCAGTGATCAGGGCTACGAGCAGTACTTC

V gene: TRBV4-2
D gene: .
clone size: .
J gene: TRBJ1-3
CDR3 protein: CASSQSGGRSSGNTIYF
CDR3 DNA: TGTGCCAGCAGCCAGTCTGGCGGGCGCTCCTCTGGAAACACCATATATTTT

V gene: TRBV30
D gene: TRBD2
clone size: once
J gene: TRBJ2-5
CDR3 protein: CAWVLAGARSPETQYF
CDR3 DNA: TGTGCCTGGGTCCTAGCGGGAGCCCGGAGCCCAGAGACCCAGTACTTC

V gene: TRBV28
D gene: TRBD1
clone size: .
J gene: TRBJ1-1
CDR3 protein: CASSSPGQYTEAFF
CDR3 DNA: TGTGCCAGCAGTTCACCGGGACAGTACACTGAAGCTTTCTTT

V gene: TRBV18
D gene: .
clone size: .
J gene: TRBJ1-1
CDR3 protein: CASSQKFLQSVMNTEAFF
CDR3 DNA: TGTGCCAGCTCACAAAAGTTTTTACAGTCTGTAATGAACACTGAAGCTTTCTTT

V gene: TRBV7-2
D gene: TRBD1
clone size: .
J gene: TRBJ2-1
CDR3 protein: CASSLAGQGAVEQFF
CDR3 DNA: TGTGCCAGCAGCTTAGCGGGACAGGGGGCAGTTGAGCAGTTCTTC

V gene: TRBV7-9
D gene: .
clone size: .
J gene: TRBJ2-7
CDR3 protein: CASSLERRQAIRPYEQYF
CDR3 DNA: TGTGCCAGCAGCTTAGAAAGGAGGCAGGCCATACGACCCTACGAGCAGTACTTC

V gene: TRBV7-2
D gene: TRBD2
clone size: .
J gene: TRBJ2-1
CDR3 protein: CASSLGGRPYNEQFF
CDR3 DNA: TGTGCCAGCAGCTTAGGCGGGAGGCCCTACAATGAGCAGTTCTTC

V gene: TRBV5-6
D gene: .
clone size: .
J gene: TRBJ2-2
CDR3 protein: CASSLVAAGTNTGELFF
CDR3 DNA: TGTGCCAGCAGCTTGGTAGCTGCGGGGACTAACACCGGGGAGCTGTTTTTT

V gene: TRBV5-1
D gene: TRBD2
clone size: .
J gene: TRBJ2-1
CDR3 protein: CASSGLAGLYNEQFF
CDR3 DNA: TGCGCCAGCAGCGGTCTAGCGGGGCTTTACAATGAGCAGTTCTTC

V gene: TRBV6-4
D gene: TRBD2
clone size: .
J gene: TRBJ2-1
CDR3 protein: CASSSQAGVQNEQFF
CDR3 DNA: TGTGCCAGCAGTTCCCAAGCGGGAGTTCAAAATGAGCAGTTCTTC

V gene: TRBV6-6
D gene: .
clone size: .
J gene: TRBJ2-7
CDR3 protein: CASRTGPRTGEQYF
CDR3 DNA: TGTGCCAGCAGAACCGGGCCACGTACGGGGGAGCAGTACTTC

V gene: TRBV28
D gene: TRBD2
clone size: .
J gene: TRBJ2-1
CDR3 protein: CASSLFLWREEHEQFF
CDR3 DNA: TGTGCCAGCAGTTTATTCCTCTGGCGGGAGGAACATGAGCAGTTCTTC

V gene: TRBV2
D gene: .
clone size: .
J gene: TRBJ2-1
CDR3 protein: CASSKMGLYNEQFF
CDR3 DNA: TGTGCCAGCAGCAAAATGGGGCTGTACAATGAGCAGTTCTTC

V gene: TRBV7-6
D gene: .
clone size: .
J gene: TRBJ1-1
CDR3 protein: CASARTGTEAFF
CDR3 DNA: TGTGCCAGCGCAAGGACGGGAACTGAAGCTTTCTTT

V gene: TRBV18
D gene: .
clone size: .
J gene: TRBJ2-1
CDR3 protein: CASSPGLGQNEQFF
CDR3 DNA: TGTGCCAGCTCACCGGGACTGGGCCAGAATGAGCAGTTCTTC

V gene: TRBV6-1
D gene: .
clone size: .
J gene: TRBJ1-4
CDR3 protein: CASRRTATNEKLFF
CDR3 DNA: TGTGCCAGCAGACGGACTGCAACTAATGAAAAACTGTTTTTT